This T cell receptor beta chain is from a study of OX40 agonist ivuxolimab in advanced cancers. Some clones are missing from TCRdb's copy, which holds only in-frame ones; the method was immunoSEQ multiplex PCR. The sample records about 67,000 clones, 80% to 90% being singletons. The CDR3 sequence is 12 residues long. Germline CDR1 reads MNHNS; CDR2 reads SASEGT. Trimming took off 6 bases at V and 4 bases at J, with 7 bases between the two ends. The source is an adult with an advanced solid tumor such as melanoma, head and neck, liver or kidney cancer. The V call is TRBV6-1, the J call TRBJ1-3, with D uncertain. Sample: CD4+ or CD8+ T cells sorted from blood, taken in a trial of the OX40 agonist ivuxolimab. CDR3 sequence reads: CASREQGNTIYF. In DNA form, the CDR3 reads TGTGCCAGCAGAGAACAGGGAAACACCATATATTTT.